The 19 T cell receptor beta chains below were found in one sample sequenced in a study of T cells after yellow fever vaccination. TCRdb used MiXCR to reprocess the 5' RACE reads, holding one entry per CDR3 protein. The data contain 500,000 to 650,000 distinct CDR3 sequences, roughly an eighth of them singletons. This sample comprised PBMCs, obtained on the day of the yellow fever booster vaccination. The source of these receptors is a young man who received the YFV17D yellow fever vaccine.

The chain has TRBV7-2 and TRBJ2-1; D possibly corresponds to TRBD2 (6 bases). Germline V lookup: CDR1 SGHTA, CDR2 FQGNSA. The CDR3 has 14 residues. Trimming took off 1 base at V and 8 bases at J, with 12 bases between the two ends. The DNA for the CDR3 is TGTGCCAGCAGCTTAGTGTCGGGGGTCGATGAGCAGTTCTTC. Its protein product is CASSLVSGVDEQFF.

This clonotype was counted ten times or more. The chain has TRBV5-5 and TRBJ1-4; D is unresolved. The CDR3 consists of 18 residues. The V gene lost 2 bases and the J gene lost 6 bases, with 23 bases spanning the gap. CDR1 SGHKS and CDR2 YYEKEE come from the germline V gene (reference sequence). The chain's CDR3 is CASSLPTGRPGFDEKLFF. The CDR3 region has the DNA TGTGCCAGCAGCTTACCCACGGGCAGGCCGGGGTTCGATGAAAAACTGTTTTTT. Together with reference TRBV5-5 and TRBJ1-4, the CDR3 gives the full variable domain: DAGVTQSPTHLIKTRGQQVTLRCSPISGHKSVSWYQQVLGQGPQFIFQYYEKEERGRGNFPDRFSARQFPNYSSELNVNALLLGDSALYLCASSLPTGRPGFDEKLFFGSGTQLSVL.

The rearrangement joins TRBV6-5 to TRBJ2-1, with 8 bases identical to TRBD1. The length of the CDR3 is 14 residues. CDR1 is MNHEY and CDR2 is SVGAGI in the germline V gene. The V segment lost 0 bases and the J segment 10 bases; nucleotides outside the gene matches: 5. The CDR3 loop reads CASSYSRTGWEQFF. CDR3 bases: TGTGCCAGCAGTTACTCGAGGACAGGGTGGGAGCAGTTCTTC.

The chain uses TRBV3-1 and TRBJ2-7; the D gene is possibly TRBD1 (6 bases). From germline, CDR1 is LGHDT and CDR2 YNNKEL (reference sequence). CDR3 length equals 12 residues. Trimming left V 1 base short and J 7 bases short, with 8 bases between. The CDR3 sequence: CASSQVGTEQYF. DNA of the CDR3: TGTGCCAGCAGCCAAGTAGGGACAGAGCAGTACTTC.

This chain uses TRBV12-3 or TRBV12-4 with TRBJ2-7, with TRBD1 as a possible D gene (7 bases). V was cut by 5 bases and J by 0 bases, with 20 bases left in between. There are 17 residues in the CDR3. CDR3 amino acids: CASSPRGDRISSYEQYF. The CDR3, as DNA: TGTGCCAGCAGTCCTAGGGGGGACAGAATTAGCTCCTACGAGCAGTACTTC.

V is TRBV23-1 and J is TRBJ2-3; 7 nucleotides agree with TRBD2. TRBV23-1 is labeled an ORF, and its function is uncertain. CDR3 size: 16 residues. Unmatched junction bases numbered 5, after V lost 0 bases and J lost 2 bases. CDR3 protein: CASSQSGGGHTDTQYF. CDR3 bases: TGCGCCAGCAGTCAATCGGGGGGAGGGCACACAGATACGCAGTATTTT.

The V call is TRBV27, the J call TRBJ2-7; 9 nucleotides match TRBD2. With 3 bases clipped from V and 2 bases from J, the junction kept 11 bases outside the gene matches. The V gene's germline CDR1 is MNHEY and CDR2 SMNVEV (reference sequence). This CDR3 contains 17 residues. The CDR3, as DNA: TGTGCCAGCAGTTTCGCGGCTAGCGGGATAAACCCCTACGAGCAGTACTTC. Translated: CASSFAASGINPYEQYF.

CDR3 DNA sequence: TGCGCCAGCAGCCAAGAACGGGGAGCGGCCCAGTACTTC. This gives the protein CASSQERGAAQYF. The genes are TRBV4-3 and TRBJ2-5, with D possibly TRBD2 on 5 matching bases. Germline V gene lookup returns CDR1 LGHNA and CDR2 YSLEER. The CDR3 has 13 amino acids. V lost 0 bases, J lost 9 bases, and 11 bases lay in between.

This clonotype was found a few times. The chain carries TRBV12-3 or TRBV12-4 and TRBJ2-1, with 8 positions matching TRBD1. CDR3 length equals 16 residues. Trimming at V came to 5 bases and at J to 7 bases, leaving 13 bases not matched to a gene. Here the CDR3 reads CASSTGQGILGNEQFF. The CDR3, as DNA: TGTGCCAGCAGTACAGGACAGGGCATCCTGGGGAATGAGCAGTTCTTC.

V is TRBV12-3 or TRBV12-4 and J is TRBJ2-1; perhaps TRBD2 as D (5 bases). V dropped 3 bases and J dropped 0 bases, with 9 bases sitting between them. The CDR3 totals 15 residues. In DNA, the CDR3 is TGTGCCAGCAGTTTCCGAGCGGTCTCCTACAATGAGCAGTTCTTC. Its protein product is CASSFRAVSYNEQFF.

This chain connects TRBV29-1 to TRBJ2-7; D perhaps matches TRBD2 (6 bases). Trimming shortened V by 7 bases and J by 2 bases, and 18 bases separated the two germline ends. The germline gives CDR1 SQVTM, CDR2 ANQGSEA. The length of the CDR3 is 14 residues. CDR3 in amino acids: CSAAGTLSTYEQYF. CDR3 bases: TGCAGCGCCGCCGGGACTTTATCCACCTACGAGCAGTACTTC.

This clonotype was counted a few times. The rearrangement uses TRBV28 and TRBJ2-7; 10 bases are shared with TRBD2. Germline V gene lookup returns CDR1 MDHEN and CDR2 SYDVKM. This CDR3 is 12 amino acids long. The trim removed 7 bases at V and 8 bases at J, leaving 5 bases unmatched. CDR3 in DNA: TGTGCCAGCAAAAGCGGGAGGGCCCAGCAGTACTTC. It translates to CASKSGRAQQYF.

The gene calls are TRBV5-4 and TRBJ2-1; possibly TRBD2 for D (5 bases). This CDR3 is 16 amino acids long. The germline gives CDR1 SGHNT, CDR2 YYREEE (reference sequence). V was cut by 1 base and J by 3 bases, with 14 bases left in between. Written as DNA, the CDR3 is TGTGCCAGCAGCTTGTATATGCGGAGGCTCTACAATGAGCAGTTCTTC. Translation gives CASSLYMRRLYNEQFF. Looking up the rest from reference TRBV5-4 and TRBJ2-1 gives the full variable domain: ETGVTQSPTHLIKTRGQQVTLRCSSQSGHNTVSWYQQALGQGPQFIFQYYREEENGRGNFPPRFSGLQFPNYSSELNVNALELDDSALYLCASSLYMRRLYNEQFFGPGTRLTVL.

Many counts were recorded for this clonotype. This rearrangement joins TRBV9 to TRBJ1-3, with unresolved D. The CDR3 sequence is 12 residues long. The germline CDR1 and CDR2 sequences are SGDLS and YYNGEE. V lost 3 bases, J lost 7 bases, and 8 bases lay in between. CDR3 nucleotide sequence: TGTGCCAGCAGCGGGGGTATGAACACCATATATTTT. It translates to CASSGGMNTIYF.

This clonotype was detected only a few times. V gene TRBV9 combines with J gene TRBJ2-5, with 10 bases aligning to TRBD2. The V gene end was trimmed by 3 bases and the J gene end by 4 bases; junction bases not matched to a gene: 18. The CDR3 has 19 residues. Germline V gives CDR1 SGDLS, CDR2 YYNGEE. The CDR3 nucleotides are TGTGCCAGCAGCGCCCGAGCGGGAGGGCCTGGAGTGTGGAGAGAGACCCAGTACTTC. It codes for CASSARAGGPGVWRETQYF.

Worth noting for this clonotype: The junction departs from the called germline gene at one end, perhaps through a read error. The gene calls are TRBV6-2 or TRBV6-3 and TRBJ2-5; possible D gene TRBD2, 5 bases. CDR3 length: 14 amino acids. Germline values: CDR1 MNHEY, CDR2 SVGEGT. CDR3 DNA sequence: TGTGCCAGCACAGTTGGGTGGAGGCAAGGGACCCAGTACTTC. This codes for CASTVGWRQGTQYF.

The V call is TRBV7-2, the J call TRBJ2-7; D uncertain. This CDR3 contains 14 residues. The germline CDR1 and CDR2 sequences are SGHTA and FQGNSA. V was cut by 4 bases and J by 0 bases, with 10 bases left in between. The DNA for the CDR3 is TGTGCCAGCAGCTCGCGTACCAGCTCCTACGAGCAGTACTTC. This codes for CASSSRTSSYEQYF.

The chain has TRBV7-8 and TRBJ1-1; no reliable D call. The ends were cut back, 0 bases at V and 5 bases at J, with 7 bases in the middle. The germline V gene has CDR1 SGHVS and CDR2 FQNEAQ. CDR3 size: 13 residues. CDR3 bases: TGTGCCAGCAGCTTAGCGCCGGGGACTGAAGCTTTCTTT. Residues: CASSLAPGTEAFF.

About this clonotype itself: Relative to the germline gene, one junction end is altered; a read error may explain this. The CDR3 sequence is CASSGGTANKQFF. In DNA form, the CDR3 reads TGTGCCAGCAGCGGGGGGACAGCCAATAAGCAGTTCTTC. The chain is built from TRBV5-6 and TRBJ2-1; possibly TRBD1 for D (7 bases). Germline values: CDR1 SGHDT, CDR2 YYEEEE. The CDR3 covers 13 residues.